Given below is one T cell receptor beta chain in context. Each CDR3 protein gets one entry after TCRdb re-called the RT-PCR reads with MiXCR. The sample consists of fewer than 800,000 distinct CDR3 sequences, 11% to 15% of them appearing once. CDR3 length: 16 residues. After removal of 5 bases from V and 2 bases from J, the junction contained 10 bases not matched to a gene. CDR1 is MNHEY and CDR2 is SMNVEV in the germline V gene (reference sequence). Specimen: memory CD4+ T cells from blood. This chain links TRBV27 with TRBJ2-3; 7 bases align to TRBD2. The origin of this receptor is a female donor in good health, serving as a healthy control. This CDR3 is CASSTRTSVVTDTQYF. CDR3 sequence (DNA): TGTGCCAGCAGTACAAGAACTAGCGTCGTCACAGATACGCAGTATTTT.